This record looks at one T cell receptor beta chain sequence and its context. This clonotype was observed many times. Its target antigen remains unknown. No base quality values were provided; no much bigger clone lies one nucleotide off. This entry is derived from a study of tumor-infiltrating lymphocytes in primary liver carcinoma (dated by TCRdb to between 2016 and 2019). In terms of the full investigation: Surgical resection was performed in China between 2015 and 2016 on roughly 5 patients with histopathologically diagnosed primary liver carcinoma. Of the five patients (three men and two women, aged 30 to 69 years), four had hepatocellular carcinoma and one had combined HCC and intrahepatic cholangiocarcinoma. The five patients had tumors of stage T1-T3 N0M0, with maximum diameters ranging from about 4.2 to 10 cm. Each sample produced about 3.5 to 8 million productive TCRbeta reads, and read depth showed no significant difference between tissue types. For each liver tumor, the study sampled five regions along with adjacent normal tissue and blood, and applied TCRbeta repertoire sequencing, expression microarrays and whole-exome sequencing. A total of 35 or so specimens from 5 patients, comprising about 25 tumor regions, 5 adjacent noncancerous liver tissues and 5 peripheral blood samples, were covered by TCRbeta repertoire sequencing. High reproducibility was observed for the technical replicate repertoires, with mean shared-clone rates approximately 0.9 and correlation coefficients above 0.95.

Trimming at the junction amounts to 0 bases on V and 5 bases on J, and the germline ends lie 10 bases apart. The germline V gene gives CDR1 as ENHRY and CDR2 as SYGVKD. The CDR3 measures 14 amino acids from cysteine to phenylalanine. Of the read, only the CDR3 DNA is kept; its 42 bases are in frame from base 1. RNA from unsorted whole blood was extracted with TRIzol reagent, and germline DNA was obtained with the DNeasy Blood & Tissue kit. Patients had chronic HBV infection and were treatment-naive at sampling. Around 3.9 milliliters of peripheral blood were collected into K2EDTA tubes before surgery. TCRbeta-specific cDNA was reverse-transcribed from approximately 460 ng total RNA using a constant-region primer and ProtoScript II reverse transcriptase. Three nested multiplex PCR rounds, following a slightly modified ARM-PCR procedure, were used to build the TCRbeta libraries. The first two PCR rounds used multiplex TRBV1-TRBV30 forward primers with a Cbeta reverse primer, each for around 10 cycles. A final 25-cycle PCR with Deep VentR polymerase added sample barcodes and Illumina adapters. Amplicons of 200-500 bp were gel-purified with a QIAquick gel extraction kit before sequencing. TCRbeta amplicons were sequenced on an Illumina HiSeq 2500 with 250-bp paired-end reads. The authors processed their data as follows. Quality trimming of reads was performed with Trimmomatic v0.33, and paired reads were merged with FLASH v1.2.11 so that full CDR3 sequences could be recovered. MiGEC v1.2.1b assigned V, D and J germline segments to the rearranged TCRbeta sequences. Clonotype statistics and Shannon-Wiener diversity indices were computed with VDJtools v1.0.0. Except for diversity analysis, only each sample's 250 most abundant clonotypes were used in subsequent analyses to reduce sampling bias. TCRdb reanalyzed the raw reads on its own, using fastp at Q25 for trimming and MiXCR for clone calling, and kept in-frame beta chains. Merged by CDR3 protein, the rows form single entries marked with the most common genes and DNA. The V and J calls and clone size are TCRdb's, not the authors'. This sample has fewer than 350,000 distinct CDR3 sequences in its table, and roughly 60% of those were observed once. The ten largest clones take up 9% of the sample.

Overall results and qualifications from the work: The top 250 clones accounted for a significantly greater share of the repertoire in tumors than in blood (p = 0.039). Repertoire overlap was higher between tumor regions (mean around 36%) than tumor-adjacent (roughly 17%) or tumor-blood (approximately 14%) pairs, consistent with antigen-driven expansion. Comparison of CD4+ and CD8+ T cell repertoires was precluded by the use of bulk unsorted samples. Only the TCR beta chain was sequenced, which likely underestimates true repertoire diversity because unpaired alpha chains were not captured. Only five patients were included in the study, and the authors note that the findings should be validated in a larger study.

Sequences were obtained from peripheral blood. The clonotype was recovered from a man in his forties with primary liver carcinoma and hepatitis B virus infection. The chain joins TRBV10-3 to TRBJ2-5; there is no confident call for the D gene. The CDR3 amino acid sequence is: CAISESGVAETQYF. Here is the DNA: TGTGCCATCAGTGAGTCTGGGGTGGCGGAGACCCAGTACTTC.